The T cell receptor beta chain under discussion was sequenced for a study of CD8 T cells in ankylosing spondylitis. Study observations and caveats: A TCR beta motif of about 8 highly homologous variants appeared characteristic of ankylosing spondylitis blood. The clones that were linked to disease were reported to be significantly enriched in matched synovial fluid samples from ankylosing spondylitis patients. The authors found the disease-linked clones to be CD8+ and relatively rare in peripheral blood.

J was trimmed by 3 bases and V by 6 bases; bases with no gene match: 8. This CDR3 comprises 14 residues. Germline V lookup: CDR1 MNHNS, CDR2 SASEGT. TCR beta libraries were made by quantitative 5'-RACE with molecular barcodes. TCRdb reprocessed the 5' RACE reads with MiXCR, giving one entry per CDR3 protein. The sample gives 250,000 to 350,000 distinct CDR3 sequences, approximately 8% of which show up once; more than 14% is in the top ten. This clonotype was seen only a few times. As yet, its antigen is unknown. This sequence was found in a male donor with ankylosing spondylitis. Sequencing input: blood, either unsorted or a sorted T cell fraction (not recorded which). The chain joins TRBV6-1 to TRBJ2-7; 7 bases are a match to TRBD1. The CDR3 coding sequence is TGTGCCAGCAGCCGCGGACAGGTCGGCTACGAGCAGTACTTC. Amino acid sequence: CASSRGQVGYEQYF.